A selection of T cell receptor beta chains follows, all from one sample in a study of cytomegalovirus exposure and HLA in healthy donors. This table comes from immunoSEQ multiplex PCR, and its TCRdb copy is limited to in-frame clones, with some not included. The sample records 90,000 to 140,000 clones, about 83% being singletons. Sequencing was performed on PBMCs. The receptors stem from a young man in good health and CMV-seronegative. Each CDR3 is given with its conserved first and last residue. The D gene is left open where the match is weak. Rows may omit the clone size; those that give it use once, few, many or a size class.

>NA|TRBV4-2|TRBD2|TRBJ2-7
TGTGCCAGCAGCCAAGGGGCTCCGGGACTAGCCTCCTACGAGCAGTACTTC
CASSQGAPGLASYEQYF
>NA|TRBV27|NA|TRBJ2-3
TGTGCCAGCATAAGCTATAACACAGATACGCAGTATTTT
CASISYNTDTQYF
>few|TRBV19|TRBD2|TRBJ2-4
TGTGCCACTTTAGCGGGAGCAGGGAAAAACATTCAGTACTTC
CATLAGAGKNIQYF
>NA|TRBV10-3|NA|TRBJ1-4
TGTGCCATCAGTGAAACGGGGGGCTCTTATGAAAAACTGTTTTTT
CAISETGGSYEKLFF
>NA|TRBV29-1|TRBD1|TRBJ2-7
TGCAGCGCAGGGACAGGTATCTACGAGCAGTACTTC
CSAGTGIYEQYF
>NA|TRBV27|NA|TRBJ2-7
TGTGCCAGCAGCCCCCCCGGAGAGGGTCCGGGATACGAGCAGTACTTC
CASSPPGEGPGYEQYF
>NA|TRBV19|NA|TRBJ1-3
TGTGCCAGTAGTATGGGCAGCCGGTTAGCGAACACCATATATTTT
CASSMGSRLANTIYF
>NA|TRBV15|TRBD1|TRBJ2-5
TGTGCCACCAGCAGGGGACAGGGAACCGAGACCCAGTACTTC
CATSRGQGTETQYF
>few|TRBV14|NA|TRBJ1-1
TGTGCCAGCAGCCTGTTGGGCGGAGGGAACACTGAAGCTTTCTTT
CASSLLGGGNTEAFF
>NA|TRBV7-6|NA|TRBJ2-7
TGTGCCAGCAGCTTAGCACCTATGAGTCTTCACGAGCAGTACTTC
CASSLAPMSLHEQYF
>NA|TRBV5-4|NA|TRBJ1-1
TGTGCCAGCAGCCAACAGGGAGAAGGCGCTGAAGCTTTCTTT
CASSQQGEGAEAFF
>NA|TRBV27|TRBD1|TRBJ2-6
TGTGCCAGCAGTTTATCGAGGACAGGGGGCAACGGGGCCAACGTCCTGACTTTC
CASSLSRTGGNGANVLTF
>once|TRBV9|TRBD1|TRBJ1-2
TGTGCCAGCAGCGCCCAGGGGGCCTATGGCTACACCTTC
CASSAQGAYGYTF
>NA|TRBV27|TRBD1|TRBJ2-5
TGTGCCAGCAGTTCTCACCCGACAGGGTCGATCGAAGAGACCCAGTACTTC
CASSSHPTGSIEETQYF
>few|TRBV5-5|TRBD1|TRBJ1-4
TGTGCCAGCAGGGGACAGGGCGGGGAAAAACTGTTTTTT
CASRGQGGEKLFF
>NA|TRBV7-9|NA|TRBJ2-3
TGTGCCAGCAGCTTAGGAAGGGGAGATACGCAGTATTTT
CASSLGRGDTQYF
>NA|TRBV7-9|NA|TRBJ1-2
TGTTCCAGCAGCTCAGGGTTCAACTATGGCTACACCTTC
CSSSSGFNYGYTF
>NA|TRBV19|NA|TRBJ2-3
TGTGCCAGTAGTATACAGGGGTCGGATACGCAGTATTTT
CASSIQGSDTQYF
>NA|TRBV5-4|TRBD2|TRBJ2-7
TGTGCCAGCAGCTTGAGACTAGCGGGTAACGAGCAGTACTTC
CASSLRLAGNEQYF
>NA|TRBV9|TRBD2|TRBJ2-1
TGTGCCAGCAGCGCCGATAGCGGGAGCTACAATGAGCAGTTCTTC
CASSADSGSYNEQFF
>NA|TRBV30|NA|TRBJ1-1
TGTGCCTGGGCGGACTCAAGGACTGAAGCTTTCTTT
CAWADSRTEAFF
>once|TRBV19|NA|TRBJ1-2
TGTGCCAGTAGTCAGAACCCGGGTAATGGCTACACCTTC
CASSQNPGNGYTF
>NA|TRBV25-1|NA|TRBJ1-1
TGTGCCAGCAGTGAAGATGCAGGGGCTTATAACACTGAAGCTTTCTTT
CASSEDAGAYNTEAFF
>once|TRBV27|NA|TRBJ2-5
TGTGCCAGCAGTGCCGTGAGCGGCGAGACCCAGTACTTC
CASSAVSGETQYF
>NA|TRBV6-1|TRBD2|TRBJ2-7
TGTGCCAGCACCAGCGGGATCTCCTACGAGCAGTACTTC
CASTSGISYEQYF
>few|TRBV5-1|TRBD2|TRBJ2-7
TGCGCCAGCAGCTTTACACAAGCGGGAGGCTACGAGCAGTACTTC
CASSFTQAGGYEQYF
>NA|TRBV6-5|TRBD1|TRBJ2-3
TGTGCCAGCTGGCAGGGGGGCACAGATACGCAGTATTTT
CASWQGGTDTQYF
>NA|TRBV7-2|NA|TRBJ2-3
TGTGCCAGCAGCTTAGGGGCCACTAGCACAGATACGCAGTATTTT
CASSLGATSTDTQYF
>once|TRBV5-4|TRBD1|TRBJ1-4
TGTGCCAGCAGCTTATTGGGACAGGTTAATGAAAAACTGTTTTTT
CASSLLGQVNEKLFF
>once|TRBV12-5|TRBD1|TRBJ2-7
TGTGCTAGTGGTTTACCGGGACAGGGAGGGCGCGAGCAGTACTTC
CASGLPGQGGREQYF
>NA|TRBV28|TRBD2|TRBJ2-7
TGTGCCAGCAGTTCCCCCGGGACTAGCGGCTACGAGCAGTACTTC
CASSSPGTSGYEQYF
>few|TRBV6-5|NA|TRBJ1-4
TGTGCCAGCAGGGGGCGGTGGAATGAAAAACTGTTTTTT
CASRGRWNEKLFF